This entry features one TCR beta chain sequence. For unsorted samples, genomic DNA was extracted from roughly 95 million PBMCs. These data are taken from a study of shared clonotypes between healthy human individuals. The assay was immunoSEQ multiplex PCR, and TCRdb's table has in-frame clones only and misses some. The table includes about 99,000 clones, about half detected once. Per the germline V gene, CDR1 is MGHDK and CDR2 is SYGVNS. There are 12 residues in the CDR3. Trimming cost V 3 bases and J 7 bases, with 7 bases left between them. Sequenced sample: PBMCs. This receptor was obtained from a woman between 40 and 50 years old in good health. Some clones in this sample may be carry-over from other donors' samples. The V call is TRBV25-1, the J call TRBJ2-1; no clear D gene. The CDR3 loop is CASSDPQNEQFF. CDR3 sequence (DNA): TGTGCCAGCAGTGATCCCCAGAATGAGCAGTTCTTC.